The sequence of this T cell receptor beta chain was determined in a study of T cells in Graves' hyperthyroidism and ophthalmopathy. RNA transcripts were the template for amplifying TCR beta CDR3 regions. The HTBI primer set drove a first-round RT-PCR of the TCR CDR3. TCRdb processed the multiplex PCR reads anew with MiXCR; each CDR3 protein has one entry. Of hundreds of thousands of distinct CDR3 sequences listed, around 20% are singletons. Of note for this clonotype: This may be a read error, as it is one base from a much larger clone.

Trimming shortened V by 7 bases and J by 3 bases, and 24 bases separated the two germline ends. CDR3 length: 17 amino acids. Germline CDR1 and CDR2: SGHAT and FQNNGV. The receptor was isolated from a woman between 50 and 59 years old with Graves' hyperthyroidism that later progressed to Graves' ophthalmopathy. Sequencing was performed on blood. The chain carries TRBV11-2 and TRBJ1-2; D is unclear. DNA for the CDR3: TGTGCCAGCACCGGCCCCGCGCCGCGCGACGGCGACTATGGCTACACCTTC. Its protein is CASTGPAPRDGDYGYTF. The full variable domain, completed using reference TRBV11-2 and TRBJ1-2, is EAGVAQSPRYKIIEKRQSVAFWCNPISGHATLYWYQQILGQGPKLLIQFQNNGVVDDSQLPKDRFSAERLKGVDSTLKIQPAKLEDSAVYLCASTGPAPRDGDYGYTFGSGTRLTVV.